The count of the clone carrying this TCR beta chain is one. The CDR3 runs to 15 residues. V dropped 4 bases and J dropped 3; count of bases not matched to a gene: 5. In germline, CDR1 is MNHEY, CDR2 SVGEGT. The sample is drawn from a study of blood T cell repertoires in COVID-19. Study in general: The study drew acute and convalescent COVID-19 samples from the United States, Italy and Spain. Sources were T cells, B-cell-depleted T cells, or PBMCs; the material itself was cDNA or gDNA.

Per the authors' pipeline: Nucleated cell number was recorded as an estimate derived from reference gene primer amplification. Sequenced by immunoSEQ multiplex PCR; TCRdb stores in-frame clones only, minus some. The V and J calls and clone size are taken from that table; D and trimming were inferred from the DNA. In the table there are 150,000 to 200,000 clones, about 88% of which are singletons. V gene TRBV6-2 or TRBV6-3 combines with J gene TRBJ2-3; TRBD2 aligns across 9 bases. This TCR was recovered from a man between 18 and 35 years old with acute or convalescent COVID-19. What was sequenced was peripheral blood. The CDR3 coding sequence is TGTGCCAGCAGTTGGGGCGGGGGGGCAACAGATACGCAGTATTTT. It translates to CASSWGGGATDTQYF.